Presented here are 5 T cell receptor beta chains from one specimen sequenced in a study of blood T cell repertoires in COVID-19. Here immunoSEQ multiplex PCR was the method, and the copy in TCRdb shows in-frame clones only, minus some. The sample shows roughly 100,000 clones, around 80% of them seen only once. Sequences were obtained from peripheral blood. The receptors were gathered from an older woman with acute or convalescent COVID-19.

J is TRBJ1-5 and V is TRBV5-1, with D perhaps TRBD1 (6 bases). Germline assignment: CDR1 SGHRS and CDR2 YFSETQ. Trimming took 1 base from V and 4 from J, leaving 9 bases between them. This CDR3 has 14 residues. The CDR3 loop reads CASSLTGMNQPQHF. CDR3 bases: TGCGCCAGCAGCTTGACAGGGATGAATCAGCCCCAGCATTTT. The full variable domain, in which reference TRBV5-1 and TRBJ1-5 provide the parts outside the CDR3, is KAGVTQTPRYLIKTRGQQVTLSCSPISGHRSVSWYQQTPGQGLQFLFEYFSETQRNKGNFPGRFSGRQFSNSRSEMNVSTLELGDSALYLCASSLTGMNQPQHFGDGTRLSIL.

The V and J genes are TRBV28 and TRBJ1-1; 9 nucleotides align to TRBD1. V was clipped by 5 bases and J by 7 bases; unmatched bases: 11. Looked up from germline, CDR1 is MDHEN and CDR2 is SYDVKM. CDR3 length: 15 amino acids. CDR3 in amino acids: CASSPHRQGGNEAFF. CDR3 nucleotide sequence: TGTGCCAGCAGTCCGCATCGACAGGGGGGAAATGAAGCTTTCTTT. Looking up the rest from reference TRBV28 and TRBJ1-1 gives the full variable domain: DVKVTQSSRYLVKRTGEKVFLECVQDMDHENMFWYRQDPGLGLRLIYFSYDVKMKEKGDIPEGYSVSREKKERFSLILESASTNQTSMYLCASSPHRQGGNEAFFGQGTRLTVV.

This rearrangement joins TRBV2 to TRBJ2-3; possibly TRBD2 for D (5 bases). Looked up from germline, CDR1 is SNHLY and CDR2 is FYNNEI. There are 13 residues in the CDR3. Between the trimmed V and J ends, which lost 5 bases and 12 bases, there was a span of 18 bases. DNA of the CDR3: TGTGCCAGCAGTCCAGACTATCCATCAAGCCAGTATTTT. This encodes CASSPDYPSSQYF.

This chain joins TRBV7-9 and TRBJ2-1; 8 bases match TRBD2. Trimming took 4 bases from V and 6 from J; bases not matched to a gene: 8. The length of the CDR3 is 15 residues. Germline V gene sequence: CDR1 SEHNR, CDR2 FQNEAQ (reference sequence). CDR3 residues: CASSSTAGVINEQFF. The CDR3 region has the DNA TGTGCCAGCAGCTCCACAGCGGGGGTTATCAATGAGCAGTTCTTC.

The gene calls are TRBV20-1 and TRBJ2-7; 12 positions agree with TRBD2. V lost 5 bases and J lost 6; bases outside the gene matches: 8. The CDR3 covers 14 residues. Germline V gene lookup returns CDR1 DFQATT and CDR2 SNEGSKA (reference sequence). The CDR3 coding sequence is TGCAGTGCTGGTGAGACTAGCGGGAGTCGCGAGCAGTACTTC. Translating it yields CSAGETSGSREQYF.